This entry lists 14 T cell receptor beta chains sequenced from one sample in a study of T cells in Graves' hyperthyroidism and ophthalmopathy. There were TCR beta CDR3 regions amplified from RNA transcripts. During a first-round RT-PCR of the TCR CDR3, the HTBI primer set was used. In TCRdb, the multiplex PCR reads were re-called with MiXCR into one record per CDR3 protein. The sample includes fewer than 900,000 distinct CDR3 sequences, about a sixth of them seen just once. The material sequenced was blood. The receptors stem from a man aged 18 to 35 with Graves' hyperthyroidism.

This clonotype was seen ten or more times. This chain uses TRBV20-1 with TRBJ2-7; 8 bases align to TRBD2. This CDR3 has 15 residues. The germline V gene encodes CDR1 DFQATT and CDR2 SNEGSKA (reference sequence). Trimming removed 0 bases from V and 3 bases from J; junction bases left unmatched: 7. The CDR3 coding sequence is TGCAGTGCTAGAGATTCCCCTAGCGGGTTCTACGAGCAGTACTTC. Translating gives CSARDSPSGFYEQYF.

J is TRBJ2-2 and V is TRBV30; D gene uncertain. Germline CDR1 and CDR2: GTSNPN and SVGIG (reference sequence). V dropped 2 bases and J dropped 1 base, with 14 bases sitting between them. The CDR3 runs to 16 residues. CDR3 in amino acids: CAWSIDLKMNTGELFF. The CDR3 DNA reads TGTGCCTGGAGTATAGATTTGAAAATGAACACCGGGGAGCTGTTTTTT.

This clonotype was seen just once. The chain uses TRBV7-6 and TRBJ2-1, with D hard to call. V gave up 5 bases and J gave up 2 bases, with 16 bases separating them. CDR3 length equals 16 residues. From germline, CDR1 is SGHVS and CDR2 FNYEAQ. This CDR3 reads CASSLLSGETYNEQFF. The CDR3 region has the DNA TGTGCCAGCAGCCTCCTTTCGGGCGAGACCTACAATGAGCAGTTCTTC.

A few counts support this clonotype. V usage is TRBV20-1 and J usage is TRBJ2-5; D possibly uses TRBD1 or TRBD2 (6 bases each). In germline, CDR1 is DFQATT, CDR2 SNEGSKA (reference sequence). The CDR3 has 14 residues. V lost 4 bases to trimming and J lost 1 base, with 13 bases between them. CDR3 DNA: TGCAGTGCTACCGGGGGCACCGCCCAAGAGACCCAGTACTTC. Amino acids: CSATGGTAQETQYF.

This clonotype appeared many times. This sequence joins TRBV28 and TRBJ1-2, with 8 bases fitting TRBD1. V was pared by 4 bases and J by 4 bases, with 14 bases of the junction left unmatched. From germline, CDR1 is MDHEN and CDR2 SYDVKM. This CDR3 is 17 amino acids long. The CDR3 DNA follows: TGTGCCAGCAGTTCCCCCAAGAATGCCGACAGGGGCTATGGCTACACCTTC. Its protein is CASSSPKNADRGYGYTF.

This clonotype has only a few counts. V usage is TRBV7-9 and J usage is TRBJ2-7; TRBD1 matches 9 bases. Germline loops: CDR1 SEHNR, CDR2 FQNEAQ (reference sequence). V trimming: 5 bases; J trimming: 5 bases; junction bases outside the gene matches: 7. This CDR3 is 14 amino acids long. CDR3 sequence: CASSPGTGTHEQYF. The DNA of the CDR3 is TGTGCCAGCAGCCCCGGGACAGGGACCCACGAGCAGTACTTC.

V is TRBV5-6 and J is TRBJ1-4; TRBD1 matches 12 bases. Trimming at V came to 4 bases and at J to 2 bases, leaving 9 bases not matched to a gene. CDR1 and CDR2 from the germline V gene are SGHDT and YYEEEE. The CDR3 has 18 residues. The DNA for the CDR3 is TGTGCCAGCAGCATGGGGACAGGGGGCCTAGAGACTAATGAAAAACTGTTTTTT. Its translation is CASSMGTGGLETNEKLFF.

The chain couples TRBV10-2 to TRBJ2-5, with 9 bases identical to TRBD1. The CDR3 sequence is 12 residues long. Germline CDR1 is WSHSY and CDR2 is SAAADI. The trim removed 9 bases at V and 5 bases at J, leaving 4 bases unmatched. The CDR3 protein is CASGTGWETQYF. DNA of the CDR3: TGCGCCAGTGGGACAGGGTGGGAGACCCAGTACTTC.

There are a few counts of this clonotype. The V gene is TRBV6-2 or TRBV6-3, the J gene TRBJ2-7; 9 positions agree with TRBD2. CDR1 and CDR2 (germline): MNHEY, SVGEGT. CDR3 length: 15 amino acids. Trimming at V came to 2 bases and at J to 6 bases, leaving 8 bases not matched to a gene. The CDR3 loop reads CASSYAVAGVVEQYF. The CDR3, as DNA: TGTGCCAGCAGTTACGCTGTAGCGGGAGTGGTCGAGCAGTACTTC.

The chain joins TRBV5-1 to TRBJ2-7; TRBD2 matches 9 bases. Germline lookup yields CDR1 SGHRS and CDR2 YFSETQ. J gave up 6 bases and V 2 bases, and 6 bases lay outside the gene matches. This CDR3 comprises 14 residues. The DNA of the CDR3 is TGCGCCAGCAGCTTTATAGCGGGAGCACCCGAGCAGTACTTC. Its protein product is CASSFIAGAPEQYF.

Turning to this clonotype: A much larger clonotype is one base distant, so this may be a read error. The genes are TRBV12-3 or TRBV12-4 and TRBJ2-7, with 7 bases lining up with TRBD1. CDR3 length: 14 amino acids. The chain's CDR3 is CASSPHRGPYEQHF. The CDR3 DNA reads TGTGCCAGCAGTCCTCACAGGGGACCCTACGAGCAGCACTTC.

This clonotype was counted ten times or more. This rearrangement joins TRBV24-1 to TRBJ1-5; D is possibly TRBD1 (6 bases). V was clipped by 4 bases and J by 6 bases, with 12 bases between them. Germline V gives CDR1 KGHDR, CDR2 SFDVKD. The CDR3 sequence is 14 residues long. CDR3 DNA sequence: TGTGCCACCAGTGACAACAGGGAAAGTCAGCCCCAGCATTTT. Protein sequence: CATSDNRESQPQHF.

The sample holds many counts of this clonotype. The chain employs TRBV11-2 and TRBJ1-3; no reliable D call. This CDR3 has 13 amino acids. Trimming cost V 1 base and J 0 bases, with 1 base left between them. The germline gives CDR1 SGHAT, CDR2 FQNNGV. This CDR3 is CASSLVSGNTIYF. In nucleotides, the CDR3 is TGTGCCAGCAGCTTAGTCTCTGGAAACACCATATATTTT.

This clonotype turned up a few times. This chain uses TRBV7-9 with TRBJ2-1; a weak D match, TRBD1 (5 bases). There are 13 residues in the CDR3. The germline gives CDR1 SEHNR, CDR2 FQNEAQ (reference sequence). V was clipped by 2 bases and J by 8 bases, with 10 bases between them. The CDR3 DNA is TGTGCCAGCAGCTTACAGGGTATCTATGAGCAGTTCTTC. It codes for CASSLQGIYEQFF. The full variable domain, rest sourced from reference TRBV7-9 and TRBJ2-1, is DTGVSQNPRHKITKRGQNVTFRCDPISEHNRLYWYRQTLGQGPEFLTYFQNEAQLEKSRLLSDRFSAERPKGSFSTLEIQRTEQGDSAMYLCASSLQGIYEQFFGPGTRLTVL.